This T cell receptor (beta chain) was identified in a study of cytomegalovirus exposure and HLA in healthy donors. Study-wide background: The approximately 720 first-cohort repertoires and the 130 or so validation repertoires shared the same platform, a later analysis reported.

Separate from the approximately 700-subject first cohort was the roughly 130-subject validation cohort, to which the donors belonged. Remarks on this clone: Its specificity is not known.

The study, taken as a whole, reports: Whilst most TCR sequences proved rare, a subset of public TCRs occurred across many donors. Reports described diagnosis of cytomegalovirus status by the classifier as highly specific and sensitive.

Measured with immunoSEQ multiplex PCR; TCRdb has only the in-frame clones, and not every one. The sample lists approximately 240,000 clones, 80% to 95% occurring once. Germline loops: CDR1 LGHNT, CDR2 FRNRAP. The CDR3 runs 13 residues. The germline V and J ends were trimmed by 1 base and 7 bases, with 10 bases remaining between them. The rearrangement joins TRBV12-5 to TRBJ1-1, with D perhaps TRBD1 (6 bases). Sequencing was done on a sample of PBMCs. The TCR originated in a woman aged 18-29 years in good health and CMV-seronegative. CDR3 sequence: CASGLAPDSEAFF. The CDR3 DNA is TGTGCTAGTGGTTTGGCCCCGGACAGTGAAGCTTTCTTT.